This T cell receptor (beta chain) was recovered during a study of PD-1 blockade in classical Hodgkin lymphoma. The CDR3 has 12 amino acids. The germline V and J ends were trimmed by 10 bases and 8 bases, with 14 bases remaining between them. CDR1 is LNHDA and CDR2 is SQIVND in the germline V gene (reference sequence). Indicated time point: cycle 4 day 1 (C4D1), after 6 weeks of nivolumab. All trial patients relapsed after autologous stem cell transplantation. Assay: immunoSEQ multiplex PCR; the TCRdb copy retains only in-frame clones and omits some. The sample consists of about 27,000 clones, around three quarters of them appearing once.

This chain connects TRBV19 to TRBJ1-4; a weak D match, TRBD1 (5 bases). The sequencing used peripheral blood mononuclear cells (PBMCs), collected before the fourth cycle of nivolumab. This clonotype was obtained from a human donor with classical Hodgkin lymphoma. CDR3 residues: CATYGTSEKLFF. In nucleotides, the CDR3 is TGTGCCACTTACGGGACGAGCGAAAAACTGTTTTTT.